The clone carrying this T cell receptor beta chain was counted only a few times. Antigen specificity is unknown. The record originates from a study of T cell repertoires in cytomegalovirus infection. Regarding the study as a whole: Based on cumulative public TCR beta family frequency, carriers of CMV plus the relevant HLA were identified.

The V gene's germline CDR1 is DFQATT and CDR2 SNEGSKA (reference sequence). The CDR3 is 12 residues long. V lost 2 bases, J lost 8 bases, and 9 bases lay in between. TCRdb redid the calling of the reads with MiXCR, one entry per CDR3 protein. The sample yields hundreds of thousands of distinct CDR3 sequences, roughly 26% seen once. The chain joins TRBV20-1 to TRBJ1-4; unclear D gene. What was sequenced was CD8+ T cells from PBMCs. The source of this sequence is a human donor in good health (CMV status not recorded). Some clones in this sample may be carry-over from other donors' samples. The CDR3 nucleotides read TGCAGTGCTAGAAGGGATACAGAAAAACTGTTTTTT. It codes for CSARRDTEKLFF.